A single sample is the source of the 18 T cell receptor beta chains below, sequenced in a study of technical replicates of blood from several donors. Libraries were prepared by immunoSEQ multiplex PCR; TCRdb keeps only in-frame clonotypes and omits some of them. Of 65,000 to 80,000 clones listed, 95% to 98% are singletons. The sequenced material came from T cells isolated from PBMCs. Source of these receptors: a human donor in good health.

The rearrangement uses TRBV5-1 and TRBJ2-2; D gene uncertain. V was shortened by 0 bases and J by 4 bases, with 4 bases between the two germline ends. The CDR3 length is 13 residues. Germline V gives CDR1 SGHRS, CDR2 YFSETQ. The DNA of the CDR3 is TGCGCCAGCAGCTTGGCGAGCACCGGGGAGCTGTTTTTT. Translation: CASSLASTGELFF.

CDR3 in amino acids: CASSYFLLTGELFF. The CDR3 bases are TGTGCCAGCAGTTACTTCTTACTCACCGGGGAGCTGTTTTTT. The chain has TRBV6-5 and TRBJ2-2; the D is unclear. The germline V gene has CDR1 MNHEY and CDR2 SVGAGI. V shed 1 base and J shed 4 bases, with 7 bases lying between them. This CDR3 is built from 14 residues.

CDR3 sequence: CASSVVWNTEAFF. In nucleotides, the CDR3 is TGTGCCAGCAGCGTAGTATGGAACACTGAAGCTTTCTTT. The chain uses TRBV9 and TRBJ1-1; D is uncertain. The CDR3 extends over 13 amino acids. Germline CDR1 reads SGDLS; CDR2 reads YYNGEE. Between the trimmed V and J ends, which lost 0 bases and 1 base, there was a span of 4 bases.

In DNA form, the CDR3 reads TGTGCCAGCAGCCTGCGGGAGGGAATACTCAATGAGCAGTTCTTC. Amino acid sequence: CASSLREGILNEQFF. This chain joins TRBV7-9 and TRBJ2-1; 9 bases agree with TRBD2. After removal of 5 bases from V and 6 bases from J, the junction contained 8 bases not matched to a gene. The CDR3 has 15 amino acids. Germline V gene lookup returns CDR1 SEHNR and CDR2 FQNEAQ (reference sequence).

The chain has TRBV28 and TRBJ2-5; no reliable D call. The CDR3 loop spans 16 amino acids. The V end lost 6 bases, the J end lost 5 bases, and 22 bases lay between the germline ends. The germline CDR1 and CDR2 sequences are MDHEN and SYDVKM. The CDR3 region has the DNA TGTGCCAGCAGGTCGACCAGGAACCCTGATCGGGAGACCCAGTACTTC. Translation gives CASRSTRNPDRETQYF. The whole variable domain, remainder taken from reference TRBV28 and TRBJ2-5, is DVKVTQSSRYLVKRTGEKVFLECVQDMDHENMFWYRQDPGLGLRLIYFSYDVKMKEKGDIPEGYSVSREKKERFSLILESASTNQTSMYLCASRSTRNPDRETQYFGPGTRLLVL.

This sequence joins TRBV28 and TRBJ2-3, with D maybe TRBD1 (6 bases). The V gene lost 8 bases and the J gene lost 8 bases, with 23 bases spanning the gap. The CDR3 covers 15 residues. Per the germline V gene, CDR1 is MDHEN and CDR2 is SYDVKM. The CDR3 loop is CASGRTDDYIATQYF. In DNA form, the CDR3 reads TGTGCCAGCGGCCGGACAGACGACTATATAGCTACGCAGTATTTT.

The gene calls are TRBV4-1 and TRBJ1-5; no firm D call. Germline lookup yields CDR1 MGHRA and CDR2 YSYEKL. The CDR3 runs to 16 residues. V was pared by 1 base and J by 0 bases, with 10 bases between. For the CDR3, the DNA is TGCGCCAGCAGCCAAGTTGGCGGATATAGCAATCAGCCCCAGCATTTT. Translating it yields CASSQVGGYSNQPQHF.

V usage is TRBV5-6 and J usage is TRBJ1-1, with TRBD1 identical over 7 bases. J lost 5 bases, V lost 0 bases, and 7 bases had no gene match. Germline loops: CDR1 SGHDT, CDR2 YYEEEE. The CDR3 contains 15 residues. The chain's CDR3 is CASSLGDSEHTEAFF. CDR3 DNA: TGTGCCAGCAGCTTGGGGGACAGCGAACATACTGAAGCTTTCTTT.

The chain links TRBV4-3 to TRBJ2-2; 7 bases are a match to TRBD2. The CDR3 consists of 13 residues. The V segment lost 6 bases and the J segment 6 bases; nucleotides outside the gene matches: 4. Germline V lookup: CDR1 LGHNA, CDR2 YSLEER. The CDR3 sequence is CASRLLASGELFF. CDR3 DNA sequence: TGCGCCAGCAGGTTACTAGCGTCCGGGGAGCTGTTTTTT.

The rearrangement uses TRBV10-1 and TRBJ2-3; no reliable D call. The CDR3 is 13 residues long. CDR1 is WNHNN, CDR2 SYGVQD, per germline (reference sequence). V was cut by 3 bases and J by 2 bases, with 6 bases left in between. In DNA, the CDR3 is TGCGCCAGCAGTGAATCTTTCACAGATACGCAGTATTTT. It specifies CASSESFTDTQYF.

The chain couples TRBV7-9 to TRBJ2-1, with unresolved D. The germline V gene has CDR1 SEHNR and CDR2 FQNEAQ (reference sequence). Trimming stripped 2 bases from V and 8 bases from J, with 4 bases between. This CDR3 spans 11 amino acids. CDR3: CASSLRYEQFF. In DNA form, the CDR3 reads TGTGCCAGCAGCTTACGGTATGAGCAGTTCTTC.

In DNA form, the CDR3 reads TGCGCCAGCAGCAGACACAGGGGAAAGAACACTGAAGCTTTCTTT. Amino acids: CASSRHRGKNTEAFF. The rearrangement uses TRBV5-1 and TRBJ1-1, with 7 bases fitting TRBD1. Per the germline V gene, CDR1 is SGHRS and CDR2 is YFSETQ. Germline trimming cut 4 bases from V and 1 base from J; bases unmatched to any gene: 7. The CDR3 has 15 residues.

This sequence joins TRBV27 and TRBJ2-1; 7 nucleotides line up with TRBD2. The ends lost 8 bases at V and 4 bases at J; junction bases unmatched: 17. Germline V gene data show CDR1 as MNHEY and CDR2 as SMNVEV (reference sequence). The CDR3 runs 17 residues. The CDR3 DNA reads TGTGCCAGCCTTGGCTGGTCTCGACTAGCCGGTTACAATGAGCAGTTCTTC. This sequence encodes CASLGWSRLAGYNEQFF.

The V gene is TRBV7-9, the J gene TRBJ2-7; 8 bases line up with TRBD2. Germline V gene data show CDR1 as SEHNR and CDR2 as FQNEAQ (reference sequence). Germline trimming cut 2 bases from V and 3 bases from J; bases unmatched to any gene: 9. The CDR3 covers 16 residues. CDR3: CASSLRGGTSGYEQYF. The CDR3 nucleotides read TGTGCCAGCAGCTTAAGAGGTGGAACTAGCGGCTACGAGCAGTACTTC.

This clone occurred once. The V gene is TRBV27, the J gene TRBJ1-1; 7 bases agree with TRBD1. Germline V gene sequence: CDR1 MNHEY, CDR2 SMNVEV (reference sequence). With 3 bases clipped from V and 1 base from J, the junction kept 2 bases outside the gene matches. CDR3 length equals 14 residues. The CDR3 here is CASSLTGSNTEAFF. CDR3 sequence (DNA): TGTGCCAGCAGTTTGACAGGGTCGAACACTGAAGCTTTCTTT.

This chain links TRBV9 with TRBJ2-1; 8 nucleotides match TRBD2. CDR1 is SGDLS and CDR2 is YYNGEE in the germline V gene. The CDR3 sequence is 14 residues long. With 0 bases clipped from V and 10 bases from J, the junction kept 6 bases outside the gene matches. DNA of the CDR3: TGTGCCAGCAGCGTAGGAGCGGGAGTCGGGGAGCAGTTCTTC. Its translation: CASSVGAGVGEQFF.

The chain couples TRBV11-2 to TRBJ2-1; no reliable D call. The CDR3 length is 13 residues. Trimming stripped 0 bases from V and 12 bases from J, with 12 bases between. Germline V gene sequence: CDR1 SGHAT, CDR2 FQNNGV. The CDR3 DNA sequence: TGTGCCAGCAGCTTAGAGGCTCCGCTAGGGCAGTTCTTC. This codes for CASSLEAPLGQFF.

The V and J genes are TRBV27 and TRBJ1-1; 10 nucleotides align to TRBD1. The CDR3 is 14 amino acids. Trimming took 3 bases from V and 4 from J; bases not matched to a gene: 2. CDR1 and CDR2 from the germline V gene are MNHEY and SMNVEV (reference sequence). CDR3 nucleotides: TGTGCCAGCAGTTTTGACAGGGGGCTCACTGAAGCTTTCTTT. This gives the protein CASSFDRGLTEAFF.